Given below is one TCR beta chain in context. Its antigen has not been determined. Per-base quality was not reported, and no clone a single base away is much larger than it. Each collaborating institution followed its own protocols to collect whole blood in K2EDTA tubes. Collaborator samples were shipped for TCRbeta analysis as frozen whole blood, isolated PBMCs, or DNA extracted from either sample type. This sample is part of a study of blood T cell repertoires in COVID-19 (TCRdb year 2020). With respect to the entire study: Collaborator samples came from the United States, Italy and Spain and covered acute and convalescent phases of COVID-19. The material from the prospective study consisted of cDNA or gDNA derived from T cells, B-cell-depleted T cells, or PBMCs. The sample metadata nearly always contained a de-identified subject ID, COVID-19 status, age in years and sex. Samples were obtained from the ongoing ImmuneRACE study (first 160 participants) and from over 1,000 subjects provided by 6 global collaborators. Where available, HLA class I and class II types were obtained from metadata supplied by the sample provider rather than from assay-based typing. Deeply sampled blood TCRbeta repertoires from subjects exposed to, actively infected with, or recovered from COVID-19 were included in the dataset. The repertoires were made available in a free public database intended to serve as a resource for research on the immune response to SARS-CoV-2.

On the study overall, not on this receptor specifically: Clinical and demographic metadata were provided uncurated, with the amount varying by source and participant.

The immunoSEQ Assay, a bias-controlled multiplex PCR, was used to amplify TCRbeta CDR3 regions from genomic DNA. Turning to the authors' computational methods: The number of nucleated cells in each sample was estimated by amplification of reference gene primers within the assay. Sequence reads were collapsed and filtered to measure the absolute abundance of every unique TCRbeta CDR3 rearrangement. For each sample, productive Simpson clonality was calculated by taking the square root of Simpson's diversity index across productive rearrangements. TCRdb took this table from immuneACCESS and kept in-frame rearrangements with V and J called. Such tables lack part of the clones; where checked against another copy, unresolved V genes explain under half of the gap, and the rest is unexplained. V, J and clone size were drawn from that table, and D and trimming were deduced from the DNA. Recorded for this sample are 150,000 to 200,000 clones; 80% of them occurred a single time. The ten top clones hold around 7% of the sample.

Taken from cysteine to phenylalanine, the CDR3 has 13 residues. This entry keeps only the CDR3 DNA: 39 bases, framed from base 1. The junction shows trimming of 8 bases on V and 5 bases on J, and the gene matches do not reach 6 bases of it. Sequences SNHLY (CDR1) and FYNNEI (CDR2) are obtained from the germline V gene. Recombination linked TRBV2 to TRBJ2-5; a stretch of 9 junction bases matches TRBD2. The sequence was obtained from a man between 70 and 80 years old with active or convalescent COVID-19. Input material: peripheral blood. The CDR3 loop reads CASAGGGAETQYF. Read as DNA, the sequence is TGTGCCAGCGCCGGCGGGGGGGCTGAGACCCAGTACTTC.